Sequencing of this TCR beta chain was carried out in a study of CD8 T cells in ankylosing spondylitis. The study's findings and limits: Previously reported in reactive arthritis synovial fluid and blood were some of the motif variants.

TCRdb re-called the 5' RACE reads with MiXCR, one entry per CDR3 protein. The sample includes 36,000 or so distinct CDR3 sequences, 4.5% to 6% of them seen just once. This clonotype was counted many times. Its specificity is not known. The CDR3 loop spans 15 amino acids. V was pared by 7 bases and J by 4 bases, with 17 bases between. Germline V gene lookup returns CDR1 SNHLY and CDR2 FYNNEI. The receptor was isolated from a male donor with ankylosing spondylitis or in good health (not recorded which). The chain is built from TRBV2 and TRBJ1-5; weak D call: TRBD1 (5 bases). Material: blood, either unsorted or a sorted T cell fraction (not recorded which). In nucleotides, the CDR3 is TGTGCCAGCAATCAAATGTCCGGGGCTAATCAGCCCCAGCATTTT. It codes for CASNQMSGANQPQHF.